This record looks at one T cell receptor beta chain sequence and its context. Germline CDR1 is SGHTA and CDR2 is FQGNSA. Trimming at V came to 5 bases and at J to 1 base, leaving 4 bases not matched to a gene. CDR3 length equals 14 residues. The source of the sample is a study of blood T cell repertoires in COVID-19. Clones were sequenced by immunoSEQ multiplex PCR, and TCRdb holds only the in-frame ones, with some missing. The sample includes around 140,000 clones, about four fifths seen only once; the top ten take about 8.4%. V gene TRBV7-2 combines with J gene TRBJ1-1, with 7 bases identical to TRBD1. This sequence originates from a woman in her fifties or sixties with active or convalescent COVID-19. The sequencing input was peripheral blood. The CDR3 region has the DNA TGTGCCAGCAGCCTAAGGGACAGGAACACTGAAGCTTTCTTT. This gives the protein CASSLRDRNTEAFF.